This T cell receptor (beta chain) was obtained from a study of blood T cell repertoires in COVID-19. Study-wide context: Sources were T cells, B-cell-depleted T cells, or PBMCs; the material itself was cDNA or gDNA.

The Seattle patients joined while their infection was active and were tracked longitudinally afterward. Clones were read by immunoSEQ multiplex PCR, and TCRdb kept only the in-frame ones, dropping some. The profile covers about 200,000 clones, with around 90% appearing a single time and 0.82% taken by the ten largest. CDR1 is KGHSH, CDR2 LQKENI, per germline. This CDR3 region has 15 residues. With V trimmed by 4 bases and J by 7 bases, 9 bases remained unmatched. This chain joins TRBV18 and TRBJ1-5, with 8 bases that match TRBD1. This sequence was found in a man in his sixties with COVID-19, enrolled during active disease. The material sequenced was peripheral blood. The CDR3 region is CASSLAGTGPQPQHF. The CDR3 DNA is TGTGCCAGCTCACTTGCCGGGACAGGTCCGCAGCCCCAGCATTTT.